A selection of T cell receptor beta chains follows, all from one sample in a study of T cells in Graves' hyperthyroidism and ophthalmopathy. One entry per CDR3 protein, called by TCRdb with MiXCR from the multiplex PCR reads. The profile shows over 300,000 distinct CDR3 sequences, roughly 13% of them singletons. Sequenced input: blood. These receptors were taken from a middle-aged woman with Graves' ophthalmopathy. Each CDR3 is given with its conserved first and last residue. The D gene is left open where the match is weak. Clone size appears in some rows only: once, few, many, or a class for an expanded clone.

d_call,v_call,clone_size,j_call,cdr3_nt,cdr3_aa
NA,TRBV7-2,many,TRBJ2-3,TGTGCCAGCAGCCGGGCCTCTACAGGGAGTCGCACAGATACGCAGTATTTT,CASSRASTGSRTDTQYF
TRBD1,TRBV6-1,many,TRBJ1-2,TGTGCCAGCAGTTATAGCCCGGGACAGAGAGGCTACACCTTC,CASSYSPGQRGYTF
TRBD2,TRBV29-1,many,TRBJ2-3,TGCAGCGTTGAAGATGTTCGGGCTAGCGGTCCCACAGATACGCAGTATTTT,CSVEDVRASGPTDTQYF
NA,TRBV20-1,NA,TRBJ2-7,TGCAGTGCTAGGAGGCTAGTAACCTACGAGCAGTACTTC,CSARRLVTYEQYF
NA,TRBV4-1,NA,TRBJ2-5,TGCGCCAGCAGCCAGGAAAAAGCAGGGGCGACAAAACAAGAGACCCAGTACTTC,CASSQEKAGATKQETQYF
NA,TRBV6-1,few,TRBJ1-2,TGTGCCACCCAACCCGGGGGGGCCCTCTATGGCTACACCTTC,CATQPGGALYGYTF
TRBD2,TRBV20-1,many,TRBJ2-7,TGCAGTGCTAAGCGGGGCGGTCTGTGGGAGCAGTACTTC,CSAKRGGLWEQYF
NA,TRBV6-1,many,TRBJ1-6,TGTGCCAGCAGCCGATTGGGGGATACGAATTCACCCCTCCACTTT,CASSRLGDTNSPLHF
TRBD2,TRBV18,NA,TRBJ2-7,TGTGCCAGCTCACCGAACCTAGCGGGGGGCTACGAGCAGTACTTC,CASSPNLAGGYEQYF
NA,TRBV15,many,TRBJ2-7,TGTGCCTCTCCCCCGCAGTACTTC,CASPPQYF
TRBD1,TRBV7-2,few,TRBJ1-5,TGTGCCAGCAGCACACAAACCGGGACAGGGATTCAGCCCCAGCATTTT,CASSTQTGTGIQPQHF
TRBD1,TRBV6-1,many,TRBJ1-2,TGTGCCAGCAGCTCGGGACAGAACTATGGCTACACCTTC,CASSSGQNYGYTF
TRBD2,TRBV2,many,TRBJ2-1,TGTGCCAGCAGTGACCAGCGGGGATGGAATGAGCAGTTCTTC,CASSDQRGWNEQFF
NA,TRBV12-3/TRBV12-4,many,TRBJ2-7,TGTGCCAGCAGCCCCACAAGCGGGTCCACCTACGAGCAGTACTTC,CASSPTSGSTYEQYF
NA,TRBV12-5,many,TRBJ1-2,TGTGCTAGTGGTTTTCAGGGCCGAGGCTACACCTTC,CASGFQGRGYTF
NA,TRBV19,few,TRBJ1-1,TGTGCCTCGAATTACCAGGGAGGGACTGAAGCTTTCTTT,CASNYQGGTEAFF
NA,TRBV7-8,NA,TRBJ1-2,TGTGCCAGCAGCTTAGGGGCAGGGAAGTATGGCTACACCTTC,CASSLGAGKYGYTF
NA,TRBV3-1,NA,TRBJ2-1,TGTGCCAGCAGCCAAGTCGGGGGAGCCGGGAATGAGCAGTTCTTC,CASSQVGGAGNEQFF
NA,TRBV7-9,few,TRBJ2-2,TGTGCCAGCAGCGTCCCACCCTCCTGGGGTACGGGGGTGAGCGGGGAGCTGTTTTTT,CASSVPPSWGTGVSGELFF
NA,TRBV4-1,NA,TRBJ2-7,TGCGCCAGCAGCCCGGACACGCCCGCTAGCGCGCACTCCTACGAGCAGTACTTC,CASSPDTPASAHSYEQYF
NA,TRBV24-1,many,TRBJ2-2,TGTGCCACCAGTGTGTCCGGGGAGCTGTTTTTT,CATSVSGELFF
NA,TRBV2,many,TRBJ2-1,TGTGCCAGCAGTGATCAGGGCTTTAACAATGAGCAGTTCTTC,CASSDQGFNNEQFF
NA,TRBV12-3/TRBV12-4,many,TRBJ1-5,TGTGCCAGCAGTTTAGGGCAGGGAAGGCGCAATCAGCCCCAGCATTTT,CASSLGQGRRNQPQHF
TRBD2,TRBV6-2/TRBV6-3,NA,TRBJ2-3,TGTGCCAGCAGGACCTCGGGGGGACTACTAAGAGTAGATACGCAGTATTTT,CASRTSGGLLRVDTQYF
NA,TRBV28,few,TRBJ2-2,TGTGCCAGCAGTTTACCACGGCGAGGGGGGGCTGTCACCGGGGAGCTGTTTTTT,CASSLPRRGGAVTGELFF
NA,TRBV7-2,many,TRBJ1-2,TGTGCCAGCAGCTCCCGGGGGCAGCGAGATGAACTTCTCTATGGCTACACCTTC,CASSSRGQRDELLYGYTF
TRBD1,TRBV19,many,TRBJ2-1,TGTGCCAGTAGTATAGACCTCCCGCTGACAGGGCCTCATAACAATGAGCAGTTCTTC,CASSIDLPLTGPHNNEQFF
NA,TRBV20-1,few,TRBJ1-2,TGCAGTGCTAGTCGACAGAACCCCATCTATGGCTACACCTTC,CSASRQNPIYGYTF
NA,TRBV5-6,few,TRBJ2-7,TGTGCCAGCAGCTCATTCGGGGGCTACGAGCAGTACTTC,CASSSFGGYEQYF
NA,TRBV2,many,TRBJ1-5,TGTGCCAGCAGTGAGGGCATCAGCAATCAGCCCCAGCATTTT,CASSEGISNQPQHF
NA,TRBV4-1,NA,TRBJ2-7,TGCGCCAGCAGCCAAAACCCGGGACTCCACTACGAGCAGTACTTC,CASSQNPGLHYEQYF
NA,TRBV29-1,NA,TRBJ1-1,TGCAGCGTTGAAGCCTCGATGAACACTGAAGCTTTCTTT,CSVEASMNTEAFF
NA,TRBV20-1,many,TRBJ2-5,TGCAGTGTTGGACAGTCGCAAGAGACCCAGTACTTC,CSVGQSQETQYF
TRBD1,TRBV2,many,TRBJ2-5,TGTGCCAGCACGAGACAGGGGGCGACAGAGACCCAGTACTTC,CASTRQGATETQYF
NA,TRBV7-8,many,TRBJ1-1,TGTGCCAGCAGCTTGGAGGGTGGCCACACTGAAGCTTTCTTT,CASSLEGGHTEAFF
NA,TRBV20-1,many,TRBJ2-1,TGCAGTGCTAGTATCCGGGACACCCGGTTTGATGAGCAGTTCTTC,CSASIRDTRFDEQFF
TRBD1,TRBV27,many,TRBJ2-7,TGTGCCAGCAGCTTCGCGGGACAGGGGGTTAGCGAGCAGTACTTC,CASSFAGQGVSEQYF
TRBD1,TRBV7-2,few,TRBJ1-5,TGTGCCAGCAGCATAACAGGGGCGGGCAATCAGCCCCAGCATTTT,CASSITGAGNQPQHF
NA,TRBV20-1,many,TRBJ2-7,TGCAGTGCTATACGCCCAGTCTCCTACGAGCAGTACTTC,CSAIRPVSYEQYF
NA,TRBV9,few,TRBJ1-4,TGTGCCAGCAGCGGGACGACAGGTGCTAATGAAAAACTGTTTTTT,CASSGTTGANEKLFF
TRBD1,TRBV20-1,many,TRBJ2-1,TGCAGTGCCTTAACCACCGGGACAGTAAACAATGAGCAGTTCTTC,CSALTTGTVNNEQFF